One sample yielded the 10 T cell receptor beta chains listed below, sequenced in a study of blood T cells in healthy people across ages (dated by TCRdb to between 2014 and 2017). Library creation used 5' RACE. These reads were obtained on an Illumina HiSeq 2500. A second PCR of roughly 7 to 11 cycles was performed with a sample-barcoded 5' primer and a J-beta primer mix. TCRdb reprocessing: public reads trimmed at Q25 with fastp, clones called with MiXCR, in-frame beta chains kept. A single entry per CDR3 protein holds the most common genes and DNA from its merged rows. This sample is represented by some 640,000 distinct CDR3 sequences; approximately 30% of them were singletons. Approximately 14% of the sample is held by the ten biggest clonotypes. Specimen: blood. Receptors were obtained from an elderly woman in good health.

This clonotype was observed many times. This chain joins TRBV7-2 and TRBJ2-7; a weak D match, TRBD2 (5 bases). The CDR3 sequence is 14 residues long. Per the germline V gene, CDR1 is SGHTA and CDR2 is FQGNSA. V was cut by 1 base and J by 3 bases, with 10 bases left in between. The CDR3 spells CASSLGGSGYEQYF. CDR3 nucleotide sequence: TGTGCCAGCAGCTTAGGAGGGTCGGGCTACGAGCAGTACTTC.

This clonotype occurred a few times. The rearrangement uses TRBV5-1 and TRBJ2-7; the D gene is possibly TRBD1 (5 bases). V was clipped by 1 base and J by 3 bases, with 11 bases between them. CDR1 is SGHRS and CDR2 is YFSETQ in the germline V gene. The CDR3 runs 14 residues. This chain's CDR3 is CASSLRGQNYEQYF. DNA of the CDR3: TGCGCCAGCAGCTTGAGAGGACAAAACTACGAGCAGTACTTC.

The chain joins TRBV12-3 or TRBV12-4 to TRBJ2-5; the D gene could be TRBD1 or TRBD2 (6 bases each). V was cut by 8 bases and J by 3 bases, with 13 bases left in between. The CDR3 length is 13 residues. The CDR3 loop is CASLGGFEETQYF. As DNA, the CDR3 is TGTGCCAGCTTAGGGGGGTTTGAAGAGACCCAGTACTTC.

This clonotype was recorded many times. This rearrangement joins TRBV4-2 to TRBJ2-5, with D possibly TRBD2 on 7 matching bases. Deletions cut 0 bases from V and 5 bases from J, with 22 bases between. The CDR3 covers 18 residues. CDR1 LGHNA and CDR2 YNFKEQ come from the germline V gene. The chain's CDR3 is CASSQEIRGGVSIETQYF. The CDR3 DNA reads TGTGCCAGCAGCCAAGAAATAAGGGGGGGGGTATCGATCGAGACCCAGTACTTC.

There are many counts of this clonotype. V is TRBV28 and J is TRBJ2-1; TRBD2 matches 15 bases. V shed 7 bases and J 7 bases; nucleotides not matched to a gene: 5. The CDR3 contains 15 residues. Germline assignment: CDR1 MDHEN and CDR2 SYDVKM. The CDR3 reads CASMPGLAGGNEQFF. The CDR3 nucleotides are TGTGCCAGCATGCCGGGACTAGCGGGGGGTAATGAGCAGTTCTTC.

This clonotype was seen at least ten times. V is TRBV7-2 and J is TRBJ1-6; D ambiguous. V dropped 0 bases and J dropped 8 bases, with 8 bases sitting between them. CDR3 length equals 14 residues. CDR1 is SGHTA, CDR2 FQGNSA, per germline. This chain's CDR3 is CASSLASRDSPLHF. The CDR3 DNA follows: TGTGCCAGCAGCTTAGCCTCTAGGGATTCACCCCTCCACTTT.

In this sample, this clonotype turned up many times. J is TRBJ2-5 and V is TRBV7-2; 7 bases match TRBD1. The CDR3 runs 16 residues. CDR1 is SGHTA, CDR2 FQGNSA, per germline. V shed 1 base, J shed 1 base, and the junction held 6 bases outside the gene matches. The CDR3 nucleotides are TGTGCCAGCAGCTTAGTAGTGACAGGGCCCCAAGAGACCCAGTACTTC. This codes for CASSLVVTGPQETQYF.

The chain combines TRBV7-9 with TRBJ2-7, with D perhaps TRBD1 or TRBD2 (5 bases each). There are 16 residues in the CDR3. Germline CDR1 SEHNR, CDR2 FQNEAQ (reference sequence). V lost 5 bases to trimming and J lost 5 bases, with 22 bases between them. CDR3 coding DNA: TGTGCCAGCAGCCGACCGGGACGCAGGAGTATAGACGAGCAGTACTTC. It is translated as CASSRPGRRSIDEQYF.

Points on this clonotype: Since a much larger clone is just one base distant, this may be a read error. In DNA form, the CDR3 reads TGTGCCAGCCTTTCCGGGACTCTAGGGGGGTACTACAATGAGCAGTACTTC. Its translation is CASLSGTLGGYYNEQYF. The V gene is TRBV7-8, the J gene TRBJ2-1; D may match TRBD1 or TRBD2 (6 bases each). With the DNA end fitting TRBJ2-7 better, the J assignment may be wrong. Germline loops: CDR1 SGHVS, CDR2 FQNEAQ. The CDR3 totals 17 residues.

This clonotype was seen ten or more times. This may be a read error: a much more frequent sequence differs by one nucleotide. This chain connects TRBV5-1 to TRBJ2-3; 7 bases map to TRBD2. The CDR3 sequence is 14 residues long. With 3 bases clipped from V and 4 bases from J, the junction kept 5 bases outside the gene matches. Germline V gives CDR1 SGHRS, CDR2 YFSETQ. CDR3 sequence reads: CASSWGGVADTQYF. CDR3 coding DNA: TGCGCCAGCAGCTGGGGAGGGGTCGCAGATACGCAGTATTTT.